These 28 T cell receptor beta chains were all obtained from the same sample, sequenced in a study of metastatic and nonmetastatic thyroid tumors. TCRdb re-analyzed the PCR reads through MiXCR. The sample lists some 26,000 clones, around 26% occurring once. No treatment of any kind had been given to any patient before thyroid surgery. Sample: blood. The receptors come from a male donor with papillary thyroid cancer or a benign thyroid nodule (not recorded which). Some clones in this sample may be carry-over from other donors' samples.

This clone has a handful of counts. The chain uses TRBV27 and TRBJ2-7; D remains ambiguous. Trimming left V 2 bases short and J 3 bases short, with 8 bases between. CDR3 size: 13 residues. Germline values: CDR1 MNHEY, CDR2 SMNVEV (reference sequence). CDR3 bases: TGTGCCAGCAGTTTAGGCGGAGACTACGAGCAGTACTTC. Translation: CASSLGGDYEQYF.

Many counts were recorded for this clone. The rearrangement uses TRBV5-4 and TRBJ1-3, with 7 bases identical to TRBD1. Germline CDR1 SGHNT, CDR2 YYREEE (reference sequence). The CDR3 is 14 amino acids. Trimming at V came to 1 base and at J to 2 bases, leaving 0 bases not matched to a gene. The CDR3 region has the DNA TGTGCCAGCAGCTTGCAGGGGGCTGGAAACACCATATATTTT. Its translation is CASSLQGAGNTIYF.

This clone showed up just a few times. One base away lies a much larger clone, so this may be a sequencing read error. Other DNA sequences from this sample encode an identical CDR3 as well. The CDR3 is CASRLEGSPQYF. The CDR3 bases are TGTGCCAGCAGATTAGAAGGTTCACCACAGTACTTC. V is TRBV4-2 and J is TRBJ2-4, with no clear D. The CDR3 totals 12 residues. Germline lookup yields CDR1 LGHNA and CDR2 YNFKEQ. The V gene lost 6 bases and the J gene lost 13 bases, with 16 bases spanning the gap.

This clone appeared many times. This chain joins TRBV11-2 and TRBJ2-1; tentatively, D is TRBD2 (5 bases). The germline CDR1 and CDR2 sequences are SGHAT and FQNNGV. This CDR3 is built from 16 residues. Deletions cut 5 bases from V and 1 base from J, with 15 bases between. CDR3 residues: CASSPLVLASYNEQFF. DNA for the CDR3: TGTGCCAGCAGCCCGCTAGTTCTAGCATCCTACAATGAGCAGTTCTTC.

This clone was seen repeatedly, ten times or more. This chain connects TRBV6-2 or TRBV6-3 to TRBJ2-7; 11 positions agree with TRBD2. J was trimmed by 4 bases and V by 6 bases; bases with no gene match: 11. The CDR3 runs 16 residues. Germline CDR1 is MNHEY and CDR2 is SVGEGT. The CDR3 DNA reads TGTGCCAGCAGAACCGCCGGGACTAGCGGAAAATACGAGCAGTACTTC. Translation gives CASRTAGTSGKYEQYF.

The J gene is TRBJ2-7, the V gene TRBV6-1; D call uncertain. CDR3 length: 15 amino acids. V was pared by 4 bases and J by 2 bases, with 15 bases between. CDR1 is MNHNS and CDR2 is SASEGT in the germline V gene. Written as DNA, the CDR3 is TGTGCCAGCAGTGTGATCCACCCCGCCCCCTACGAGCAGTACTTC. Translating gives CASSVIHPAPYEQYF.

This chain links TRBV6-5 with TRBJ2-6; 8 nucleotides line up with TRBD1. The CDR3 is made up of 18 amino acids. CDR1 is MNHEY and CDR2 is SVGAGI in the germline V gene. Trimming at V came to 5 bases and at J to 0 bases, leaving 9 bases not matched to a gene. The DNA for the CDR3 is TGTGCCAGCAGTACCCCGGACAGGGTTTTCTCTGGGGCCAACGTCCTGACTTTC. It codes for CASSTPDRVFSGANVLTF.

This clone is classed as medium-sized. The CDR3 loop reads CATSTLAGGGEQYF. In DNA form, the CDR3 reads TGTGCCACCAGCACTTTAGCGGGAGGTGGGGAGCAGTACTTC. V is TRBV15 and J is TRBJ2-7; the match to TRBD2 covers 10 bases. There are 14 residues in the CDR3. J gave up 7 bases and V 4 bases, and 7 bases lay outside the gene matches. Germline CDR1 is LNHNV and CDR2 is YYDKDF (reference sequence).

The chain has TRBV28 and TRBJ2-7; D is uncertain. The germline gives CDR1 MDHEN, CDR2 SYDVKM. The CDR3 has 12 residues. Trimming removed 10 bases at V and 2 bases at J, with 12 bases between. The CDR3 DNA sequence: TGTGCCATGAGTTTTGGGGCCTACGAGCAGTACTTC. Encoded protein: CAMSFGAYEQYF.

This clone was picked up many times. This chain joins TRBV15 and TRBJ2-7; D may be TRBD1 or TRBD2 (5 bases each). CDR1 LNHNV and CDR2 YYDKDF come from the germline V gene (reference sequence). V lost 0 bases to trimming and J lost 3 bases, with 12 bases between them. This CDR3 region has 15 residues. For the CDR3, the DNA is TGTGCCACCAGCAGAGACGGGGCAGGTCACTACGAGCAGTACTTC. This sequence encodes CATSRDGAGHYEQYF.

This clone was observed a single time. The chain uses TRBV11-3 and TRBJ2-7; D remains ambiguous. The V end lost 3 bases, the J end lost 5 bases, and 17 bases lay between the germline ends. This CDR3 region has 15 residues. CDR1 and CDR2 (germline): SGHNT, YENEEA. Here the CDR3 DNA reads TGTGCCAGCAGCTTTCTACTCTGGAGCTACGACGAGCAGTACTTC. Translated, it gives CASSFLLWSYDEQYF.

Sample share makes this clone medium-sized (0.01 to 0.1%). The chain has TRBV20-1 and TRBJ2-7; D tentatively fits TRBD1 or TRBD2 (6 bases each). V was trimmed by 6 bases and J by 3 bases, leaving 12 bases between them. CDR1 DFQATT and CDR2 SNEGSKA come from the germline V gene (reference sequence). The length of the CDR3 is 12 residues. DNA for the CDR3: TGCAGTGCGGAGGGACACCACTACGAGCAGTACTTC. This codes for CSAEGHHYEQYF.

This chain connects TRBV11-3 to TRBJ2-7; 10 bases map to TRBD1. Germline V lookup: CDR1 SGHNT, CDR2 YENEEA. The CDR3 sequence is 15 residues long. Trimming removed 2 bases from V and 2 bases from J; junction bases left unmatched: 3. The CDR3 sequence is CASSLWGQGPYEQYF. DNA for the CDR3: TGTGCCAGCAGCTTATGGGGACAGGGGCCCTACGAGCAGTACTTC. Full variable domain (remainder filled in from reference TRBV11-3 and TRBJ2-7): EAGVVQSPRYKIIEKKQPVAFWCNPISGHNTLYWYLQNLGQGPELLIRYENEEAVDDSQLPKDRFSAERLKGVDSTLKIQPAELGDSAVYLCASSLWGQGPYEQYFGPGTRLTVT.

By sample fraction, this clone is medium-sized. The rearrangement links TRBV6-1 to TRBJ1-1, with D hard to call. V dropped 5 bases and J dropped 6 bases, with 22 bases sitting between them. The germline gives CDR1 MNHNS, CDR2 SASEGT. CDR3 length equals 16 residues. The CDR3 region has the DNA TGTGCCAGCAGTACCGTCCGTGAGGGCCGATCAGCTGAAGCTTTCTTT. It encodes CASSTVREGRSAEAFF.

The chain employs TRBV2 and TRBJ2-7, with D unresolved. Germline V CDR1 and CDR2: SNHLY, FYNNEI. The CDR3 is 14 amino acids. V lost 4 bases and J lost 0, with 10 bases in between. CDR3 region: CASSVGPSSYEQYF. The CDR3 region has the DNA TGTGCCAGCAGTGTCGGGCCTTCCTCCTACGAGCAGTACTTC.

The chain uses TRBV10-1 and TRBJ2-7; 8 bases align to TRBD2. The CDR3 contains 18 residues. V trimming: 6 bases; J trimming: 5 bases; junction bases outside the gene matches: 21. Looked up from germline, CDR1 is WNHNN and CDR2 is SYGVQD (reference sequence). CDR3 in DNA: TGCGCCAGCAGGTCAGCGGGAGCCGTTTTCTTTTTTCGTGACGAGCAGTACTTC. It yields the protein CASRSAGAVFFFRDEQYF.

The CDR3 reads CASSLGLVEEQYF. The CDR3 region has the DNA TGTGCCAGCAGCTTAGGTTTAGTGGAAGAGCAGTACTTC. The chain joins TRBV7-8 to TRBJ2-7, with D uncertain. Trimming shortened V by 1 base and J by 7 bases, and 11 bases separated the two germline ends. Germline V CDR1 and CDR2: SGHVS, FQNEAQ. CDR3 length: 13 residues.

The chain is built from TRBV7-8 and TRBJ2-7; tentatively, D is TRBD1 (5 bases). Germline V CDR1 and CDR2: SGHVS, FQNEAQ. V was clipped by 7 bases and J by 3 bases, with 16 bases between them. The CDR3 runs to 14 residues. Here the CDR3 DNA reads TGTGCCAGCACCCCGAACAGGTTAAACTACGAGCAGTACTTC. Amino acid sequence: CASTPNRLNYEQYF.

This clone was observed many times. The chain has TRBV6-1 and TRBJ2-7; TRBD2 might be the D (6 bases). CDR3 size: 11 residues. CDR1 and CDR2 (germline): MNHNS, SASEGT. Between the trimmed V and J ends, which lost 7 bases and 7 bases, there was a span of 11 bases. The CDR3 sequence is CASTKGLEQYF. The DNA of the CDR3 is TGTGCCAGCACGAAGGGACTTGAGCAGTACTTC.

This clone was recorded at least ten times. The V gene is TRBV19, the J gene TRBJ2-7; D might be TRBD2 (5 bases). V gave up 6 bases and J gave up 9 bases, with 18 bases separating them. Germline CDR1 and CDR2: LNHDA and SQIVND (reference sequence). The CDR3 is made up of 13 amino acids. CDR3 protein: CASRGEGSVRQYF. In DNA form, the CDR3 reads TGTGCCAGTAGAGGCGAGGGAAGTGTCAGGCAGTACTTC.

The chain is built from TRBV5-6 and TRBJ2-7; 8 bases are a match to TRBD2. The V gene's germline CDR1 is SGHDT and CDR2 YYEEEE. The V gene end was trimmed by 3 bases and the J gene end by 5 bases; junction bases not matched to a gene: 10. CDR3 size: 15 residues. The CDR3: CASSSSGGTPNEQYF. The CDR3 nucleotides read TGTGCCAGCAGCTCAAGCGGGGGCACTCCCAACGAGCAGTACTTC.

This clone occurred many times. The chain couples TRBV2 to TRBJ2-3; 8 bases map to TRBD1. This CDR3 comprises 15 residues. CDR1 and CDR2 from the germline V gene are SNHLY and FYNNEI. V shed 6 bases, J shed 0 bases, and the junction held 5 bases outside the gene matches. The CDR3 reads CASRPTGVSTDTQYF. In nucleotides, the CDR3 is TGTGCCAGCAGGCCGACAGGGGTTAGCACAGATACGCAGTATTTT. The full variable domain, completed using reference TRBV2 and TRBJ2-3, is EPEVTQTPSHQVTQMGQEVILRCVPISNHLYFYWYRQILGQKVEFLVSFYNNEISEKSEIFDDQFSVERPDGSNFTLKIRSTKLEDSAMYFCASRPTGVSTDTQYFGPGTRLTVL.

In its sample, this clone was seen a few times. Compared with germline, one end of the junction differs, possibly owing to a read error. Other DNA sequences within the sample encode an identical CDR3. V gene TRBV27 combines with J gene TRBJ2-6, with 7 nucleotides matching TRBD1. CDR1 and CDR2 from the germline V gene are MNHEY and SMNVEV (reference sequence). The CDR3 is made up of 15 amino acids. Written as DNA, the CDR3 is TGTGCCAGCAGTCTCAGGGGGAGTGGAGCCAACGTCCTCACTTTC. Amino acid sequence: CASSLRGSGANVLTF.

This chain links TRBV9 with TRBJ2-7; the D is unclear. This CDR3 contains 13 residues. Looked up from germline, CDR1 is SGDLS and CDR2 is YYNGEE. The germline V and J ends were trimmed by 0 bases and 7 bases, with 11 bases remaining between them. CDR3 sequence (DNA): TGTGCCAGCAGCGTAGACCTGCTGACAGAGCAGTACTTC. Translating it yields CASSVDLLTEQYF.

This clone has at least ten counts. The chain employs TRBV20-1 and TRBJ1-2; D is unclear. The CDR3 loop spans 13 amino acids. Germline loops: CDR1 DFQATT, CDR2 SNEGSKA (reference sequence). Deletions cut 3 bases from V and 2 bases from J, with 10 bases between. DNA for the CDR3: TGCAGTGCTAGCCATAGCGAGAACTATGGCTACACCTTC. Amino acids: CSASHSENYGYTF.

A remark on this clone: The missing conserved phenylalanine or tryptophan at the end of this CDR3 makes a read error likely. The CDR3 loop reads CSARRAPRLTSTDTQYL. The CDR3 DNA sequence: TGTAGTGCTAGACGAGCCCCTCGACTGACTAGCACAGATACGCAGTATTTG. V and J are TRBV20-1 and TRBJ2-3; D is undetermined. The CDR3 sequence is 17 residues long. Germline lookup yields CDR1 DFQATT and CDR2 SNEGSKA (reference sequence).

Within the sample, this clone is medium-sized. The chain's CDR3 is CASSYRLDRKERNTIYF. The DNA for the CDR3 is TGTGCCAGCAGTTACCGCCTGGACAGGAAGGAAAGAAACACCATATATTTT. The genes are TRBV6-6 and TRBJ1-3; TRBD1 aligns across 7 bases. J lost 5 bases, V lost 2 bases, and 12 bases had no gene match. The germline CDR1 and CDR2 sequences are MNHNY and SVGAGI (reference sequence). CDR3 length: 17 amino acids.

This chain links TRBV24-1 with TRBJ2-2; D remains ambiguous. Germline V gene lookup returns CDR1 KGHDR and CDR2 SFDVKD. The CDR3 length is 14 residues. The V gene lost 5 bases and the J gene lost 3 bases, with 9 bases spanning the gap. The CDR3 DNA is TGTGCCACCAGTGGGCCAGTAGACACCGGGGAGCTGTTTTTT. Translating gives CATSGPVDTGELFF.